The clone carrying this T cell receptor beta chain was counted between two and nine times. What it binds is unknown. This entry is derived from a study of identical twins. Whole-study findings and limits: Invariant MAIT and iNKT cells may have partly biased zero-insertion analyses. Within cord blood, abundant beta clonotypes carried fewer insertions, but memory repertoires showed no such trend.

The cDNA had a unique molecular identifier and a template-switch universal primer site. From the 5' RACE reads, TCRdb called clonotypes with MiXCR, one entry per CDR3 protein. The sample lists approximately 1.8 million distinct CDR3 sequences, about 30% occurring once. This CDR3 region has 13 residues. V was clipped by 8 bases and J by 0 bases, with 8 bases between them. The germline V gene has CDR1 SNHLY and CDR2 FYNNEI. The chain couples TRBV2 to TRBJ2-4; D possibly corresponds to TRBD2 (5 bases). What was sequenced was cord blood. The TCR originated in a newborn girl in good health. CDR3 DNA sequence: TGTGCCAGCTACGGGGTAGCCAAAAACATTCAGTACTTC. Its translation: CASYGVAKNIQYF.